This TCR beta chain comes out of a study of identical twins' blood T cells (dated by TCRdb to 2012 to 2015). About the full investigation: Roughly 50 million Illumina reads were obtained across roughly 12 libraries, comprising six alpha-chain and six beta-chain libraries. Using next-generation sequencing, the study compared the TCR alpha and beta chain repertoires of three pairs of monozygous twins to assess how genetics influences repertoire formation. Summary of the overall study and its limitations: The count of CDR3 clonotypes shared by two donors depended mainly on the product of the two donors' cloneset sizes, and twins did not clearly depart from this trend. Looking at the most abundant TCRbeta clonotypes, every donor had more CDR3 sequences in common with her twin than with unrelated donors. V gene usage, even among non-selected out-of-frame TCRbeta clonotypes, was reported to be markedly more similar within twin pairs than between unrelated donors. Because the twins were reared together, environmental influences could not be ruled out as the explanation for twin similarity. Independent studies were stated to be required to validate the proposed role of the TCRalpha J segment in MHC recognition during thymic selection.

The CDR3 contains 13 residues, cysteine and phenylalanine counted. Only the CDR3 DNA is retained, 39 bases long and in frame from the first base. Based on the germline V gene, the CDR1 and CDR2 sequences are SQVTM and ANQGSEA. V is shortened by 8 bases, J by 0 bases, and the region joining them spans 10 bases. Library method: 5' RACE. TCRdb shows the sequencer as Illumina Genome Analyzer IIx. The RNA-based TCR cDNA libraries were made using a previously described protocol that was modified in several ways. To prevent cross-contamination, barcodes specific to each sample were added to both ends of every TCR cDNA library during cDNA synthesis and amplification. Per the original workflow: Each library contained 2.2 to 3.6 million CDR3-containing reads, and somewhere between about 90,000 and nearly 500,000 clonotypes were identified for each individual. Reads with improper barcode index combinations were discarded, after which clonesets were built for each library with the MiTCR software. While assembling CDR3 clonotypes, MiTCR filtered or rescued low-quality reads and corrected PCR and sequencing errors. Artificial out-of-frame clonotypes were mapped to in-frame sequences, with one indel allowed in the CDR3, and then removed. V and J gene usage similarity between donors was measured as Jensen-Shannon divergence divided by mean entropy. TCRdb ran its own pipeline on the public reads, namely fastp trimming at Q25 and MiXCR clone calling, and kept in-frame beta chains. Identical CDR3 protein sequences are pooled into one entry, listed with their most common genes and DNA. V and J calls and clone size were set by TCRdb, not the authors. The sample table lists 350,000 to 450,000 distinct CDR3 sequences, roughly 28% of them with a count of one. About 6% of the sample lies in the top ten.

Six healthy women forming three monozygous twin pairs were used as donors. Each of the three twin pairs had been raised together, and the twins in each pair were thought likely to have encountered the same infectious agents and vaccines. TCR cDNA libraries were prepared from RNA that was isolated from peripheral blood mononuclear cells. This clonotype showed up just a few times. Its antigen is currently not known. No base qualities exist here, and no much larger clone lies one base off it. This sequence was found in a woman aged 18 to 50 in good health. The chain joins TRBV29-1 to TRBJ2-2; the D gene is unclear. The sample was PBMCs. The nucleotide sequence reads TGCAGCTCATTGGATCCGAACACCGGGGAGCTGTTTTTT. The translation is CSSLDPNTGELFF.